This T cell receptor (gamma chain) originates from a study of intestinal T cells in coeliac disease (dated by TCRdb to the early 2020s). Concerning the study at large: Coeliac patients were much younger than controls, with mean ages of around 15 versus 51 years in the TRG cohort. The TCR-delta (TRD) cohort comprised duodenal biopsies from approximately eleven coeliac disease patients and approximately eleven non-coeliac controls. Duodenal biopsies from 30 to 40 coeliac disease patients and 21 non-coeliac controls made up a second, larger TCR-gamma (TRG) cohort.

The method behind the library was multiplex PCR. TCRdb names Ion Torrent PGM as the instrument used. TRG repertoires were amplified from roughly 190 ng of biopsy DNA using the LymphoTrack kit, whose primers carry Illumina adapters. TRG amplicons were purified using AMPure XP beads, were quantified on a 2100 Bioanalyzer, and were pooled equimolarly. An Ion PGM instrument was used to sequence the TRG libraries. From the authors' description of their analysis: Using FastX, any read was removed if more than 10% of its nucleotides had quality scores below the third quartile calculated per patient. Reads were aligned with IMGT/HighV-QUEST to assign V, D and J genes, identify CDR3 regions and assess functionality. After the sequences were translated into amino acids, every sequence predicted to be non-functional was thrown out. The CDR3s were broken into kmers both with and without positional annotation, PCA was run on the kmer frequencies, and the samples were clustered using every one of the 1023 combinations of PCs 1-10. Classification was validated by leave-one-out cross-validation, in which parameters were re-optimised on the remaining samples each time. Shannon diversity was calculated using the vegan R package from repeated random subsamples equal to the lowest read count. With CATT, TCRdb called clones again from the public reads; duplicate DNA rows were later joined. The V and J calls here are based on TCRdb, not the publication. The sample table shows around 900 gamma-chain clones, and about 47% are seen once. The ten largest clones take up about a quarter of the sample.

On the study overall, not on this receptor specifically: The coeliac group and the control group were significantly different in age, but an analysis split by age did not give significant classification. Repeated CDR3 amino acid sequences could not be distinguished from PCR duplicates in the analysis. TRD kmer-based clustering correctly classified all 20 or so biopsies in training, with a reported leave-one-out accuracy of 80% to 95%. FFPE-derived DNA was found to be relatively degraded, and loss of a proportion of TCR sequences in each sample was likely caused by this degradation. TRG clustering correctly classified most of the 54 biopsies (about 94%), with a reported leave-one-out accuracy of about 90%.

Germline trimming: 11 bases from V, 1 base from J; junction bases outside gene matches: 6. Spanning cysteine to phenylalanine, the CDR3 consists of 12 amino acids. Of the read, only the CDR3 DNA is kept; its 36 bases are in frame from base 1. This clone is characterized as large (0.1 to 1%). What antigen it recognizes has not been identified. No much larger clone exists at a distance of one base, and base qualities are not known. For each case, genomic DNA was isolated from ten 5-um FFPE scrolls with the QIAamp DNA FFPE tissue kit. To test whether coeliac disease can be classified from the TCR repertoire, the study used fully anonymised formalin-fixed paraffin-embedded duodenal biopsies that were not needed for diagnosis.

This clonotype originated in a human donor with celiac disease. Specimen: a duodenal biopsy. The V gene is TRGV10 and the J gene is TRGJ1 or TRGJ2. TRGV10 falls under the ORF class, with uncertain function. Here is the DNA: TGTGCTGCGGCGCCTAATTATTATAAGAAACTCTTT. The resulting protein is CAAAPNYYKKLF.